This TCR beta chain was identified in a study of T-cell reconstitution after alpha-beta-depleted transplantation in children. The TCRbeta library was prepared with unique molecular identifiers. Each CDR3 protein gets one entry after TCRdb re-called the PCR reads with MiXCR. This sample has some 600,000 distinct CDR3 sequences, with over 10% found just once. This clonotype was seen at least ten times. V lost 4 bases and J 7 bases, leaving 20 bases between the germline ends. The germline CDR1 and CDR2 sequences are SGHVS and FQNEAQ. The CDR3 consists of 16 residues. The sample consisted of PBMCs, mostly from graft donor cells, taken 360 days after TCRalphabeta/CD19-depleted stem cell transplant. The V gene is TRBV7-8, the J gene TRBJ2-1; possible D gene TRBD2, 6 bases. The clonotype was recovered from a male patient younger than 18 who had a stem cell transplant for acute myeloid leukemia, so the T cells may come from the graft donor. CDR3 region: CASSSRWGVPGNEQFF. CDR3 nucleotides: TGTGCCAGCAGCTCACGGTGGGGGGTCCCCGGGAATGAGCAGTTCTTC.